This T cell receptor (beta chain) was sequenced during a study of cytomegalovirus exposure and HLA in healthy donors. V trimming: 8 bases; J trimming: 3 bases; junction bases outside the gene matches: 7. The CDR3 is 14 residues long. Germline CDR1 is SGHAT and CDR2 is FQNNGV. Data came from immunoSEQ multiplex PCR; TCRdb stores just in-frame clones and leaves some out. Of roughly 300,000 clones detected, roughly 90% appear once; the ten largest clones hold approximately 0.9%. Sequenced material: PBMCs. V gene TRBV11-2 combines with J gene TRBJ2-7; TRBD2 aligns across 10 bases. The sequence derives from a woman in her late teens or twenties in good health and CMV-seronegative. The CDR3 protein is CASGASSGSYEQYF. The DNA for the CDR3 is TGTGCCAGCGGGGCGTCTAGCGGGAGCTACGAGCAGTACTTC.